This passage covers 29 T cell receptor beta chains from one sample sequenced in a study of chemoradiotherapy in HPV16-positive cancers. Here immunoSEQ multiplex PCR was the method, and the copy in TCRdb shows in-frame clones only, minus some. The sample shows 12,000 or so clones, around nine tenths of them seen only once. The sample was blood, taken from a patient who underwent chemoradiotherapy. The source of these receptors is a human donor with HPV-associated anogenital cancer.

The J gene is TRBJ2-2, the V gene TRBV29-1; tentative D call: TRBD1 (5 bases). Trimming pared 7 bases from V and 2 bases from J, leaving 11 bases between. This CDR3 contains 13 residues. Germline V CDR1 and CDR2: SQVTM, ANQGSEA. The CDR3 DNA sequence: TGCAGCGCCACAGGCCAAAACACCGGGGAGCTGTTTTTT. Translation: CSATGQNTGELFF.

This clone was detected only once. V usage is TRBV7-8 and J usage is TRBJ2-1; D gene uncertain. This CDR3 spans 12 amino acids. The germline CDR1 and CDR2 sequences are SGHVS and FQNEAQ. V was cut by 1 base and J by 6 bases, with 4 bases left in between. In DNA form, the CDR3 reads TGTGCCAGCAGCTTAGTGATCAATGAGCAGTTCTTC. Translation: CASSLVINEQFF.

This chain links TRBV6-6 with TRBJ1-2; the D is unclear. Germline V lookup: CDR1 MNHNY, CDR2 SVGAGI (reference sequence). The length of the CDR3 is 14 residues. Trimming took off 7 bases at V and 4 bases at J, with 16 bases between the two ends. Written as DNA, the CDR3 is TGTGCCAGCACTATCGGAGGAAGAAGCTATGGCTACACCTTC. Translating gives CASTIGGRSYGYTF.

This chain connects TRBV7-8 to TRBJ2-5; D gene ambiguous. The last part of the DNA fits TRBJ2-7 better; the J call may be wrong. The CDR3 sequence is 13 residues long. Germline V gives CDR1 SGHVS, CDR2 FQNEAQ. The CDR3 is CASSLVGVHEQYF. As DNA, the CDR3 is TGTGCCAGCAGCTTAGTTGGAGTTCACGAGCAGTACTTC.

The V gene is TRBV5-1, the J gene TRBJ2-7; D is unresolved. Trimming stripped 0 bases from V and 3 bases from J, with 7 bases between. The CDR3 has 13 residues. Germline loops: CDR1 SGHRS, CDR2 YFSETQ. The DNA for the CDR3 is TGCGCCAGCAGCTTGGCTCCTAACTACGAGCAGTACGTC. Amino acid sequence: CASSLAPNYEQYV.

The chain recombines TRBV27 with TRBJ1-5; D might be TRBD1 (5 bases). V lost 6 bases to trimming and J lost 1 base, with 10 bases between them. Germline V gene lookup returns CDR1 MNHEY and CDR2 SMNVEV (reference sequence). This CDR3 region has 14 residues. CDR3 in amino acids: CASSQGRSNQPQHF. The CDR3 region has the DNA TGTGCCAGCAGCCAGGGAAGAAGCAATCAGCCCCAGCATTTT.

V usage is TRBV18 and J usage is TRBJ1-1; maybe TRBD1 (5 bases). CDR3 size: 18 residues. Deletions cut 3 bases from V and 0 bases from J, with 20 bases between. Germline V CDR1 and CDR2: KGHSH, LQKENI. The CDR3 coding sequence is TGTGCCAGCTCACCGGGGATCTCAGGGACTAAAATGAACACTGAAGCTTTCTTT. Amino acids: CASSPGISGTKMNTEAFF.

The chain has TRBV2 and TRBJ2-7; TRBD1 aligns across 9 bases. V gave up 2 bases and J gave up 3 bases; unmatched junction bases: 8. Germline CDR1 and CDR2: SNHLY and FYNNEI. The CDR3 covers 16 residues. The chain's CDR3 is CASSESRDRVLYEQYV. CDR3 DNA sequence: TGTGCCAGCAGTGAATCGAGGGACAGGGTGCTCTACGAGCAGTACGTC.

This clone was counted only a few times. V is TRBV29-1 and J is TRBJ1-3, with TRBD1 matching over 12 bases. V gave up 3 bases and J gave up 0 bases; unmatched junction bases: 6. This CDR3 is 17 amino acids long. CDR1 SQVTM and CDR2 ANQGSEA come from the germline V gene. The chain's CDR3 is CSVDGTGGVGSGNTIYF. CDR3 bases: TGCAGCGTTGATGGGACAGGGGGCGTGGGCTCTGGAAACACCATATATTTT.

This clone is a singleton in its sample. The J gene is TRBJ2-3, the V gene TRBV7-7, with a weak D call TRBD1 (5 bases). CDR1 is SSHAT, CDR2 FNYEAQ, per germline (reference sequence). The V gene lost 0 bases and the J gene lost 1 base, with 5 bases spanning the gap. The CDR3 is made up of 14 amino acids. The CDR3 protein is CASSLAGRTDTQYF. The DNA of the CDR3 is TGTGCCAGCAGCTTAGCGGGGCGCACAGATACGCAGTATTTT.

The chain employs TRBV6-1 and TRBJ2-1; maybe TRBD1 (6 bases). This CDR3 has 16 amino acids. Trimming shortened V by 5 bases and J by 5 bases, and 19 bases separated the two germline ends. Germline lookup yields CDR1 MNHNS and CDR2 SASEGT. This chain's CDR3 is CASSKGQGPSNNEQFF. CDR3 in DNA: TGTGCCAGCAGTAAAGGGCAGGGGCCTTCCAACAATGAGCAGTTCTTC.

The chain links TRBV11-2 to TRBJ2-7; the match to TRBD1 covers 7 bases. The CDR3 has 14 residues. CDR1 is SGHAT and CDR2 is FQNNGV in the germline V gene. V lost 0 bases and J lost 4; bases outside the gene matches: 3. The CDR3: CASSLDWTGYEQYF. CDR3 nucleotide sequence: TGTGCCAGCAGCTTAGACTGGACAGGATACGAGCAGTACTTC. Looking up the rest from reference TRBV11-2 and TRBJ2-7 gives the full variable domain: EAGVAQSPRYKIIEKRQSVAFWCNPISGHATLYWYQQILGQGPKLLIQFQNNGVVDDSQLPKDRFSAERLKGVDSTLKIQPAKLEDSAVYLCASSLDWTGYEQYFGPGTRLTVT.

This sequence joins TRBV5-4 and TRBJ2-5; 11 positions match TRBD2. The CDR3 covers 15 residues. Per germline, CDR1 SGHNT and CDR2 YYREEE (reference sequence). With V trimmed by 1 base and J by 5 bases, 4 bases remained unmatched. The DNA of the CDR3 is TGTGCCAGCAGCTTGTACGGGACTAGCGGTGAGACCCAGTACTTC. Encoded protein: CASSLYGTSGETQYF.

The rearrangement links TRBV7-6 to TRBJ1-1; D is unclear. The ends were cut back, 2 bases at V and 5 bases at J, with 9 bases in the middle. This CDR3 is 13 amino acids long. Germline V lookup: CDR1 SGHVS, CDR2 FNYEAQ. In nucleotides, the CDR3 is TGTGCCAGCAGCTTACCGCTAAAGACTGAAGCTTTCTTT. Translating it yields CASSLPLKTEAFF. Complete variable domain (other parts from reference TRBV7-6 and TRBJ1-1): GAGVSQSPRYKVTKRGQDVALRCDPISGHVSLYWYRQALGQGPEFLTYFNYEAQQDKSGLPNDRFSAERPEGSISTLTIQRTEQRDSAMYRCASSLPLKTEAFFGQGTRLTVV.

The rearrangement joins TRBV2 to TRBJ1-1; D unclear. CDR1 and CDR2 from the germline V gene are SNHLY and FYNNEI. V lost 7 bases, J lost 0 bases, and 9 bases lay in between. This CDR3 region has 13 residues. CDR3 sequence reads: CASKANMNTEAFF. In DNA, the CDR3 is TGTGCCAGCAAAGCTAACATGAACACTGAAGCTTTCTTT.

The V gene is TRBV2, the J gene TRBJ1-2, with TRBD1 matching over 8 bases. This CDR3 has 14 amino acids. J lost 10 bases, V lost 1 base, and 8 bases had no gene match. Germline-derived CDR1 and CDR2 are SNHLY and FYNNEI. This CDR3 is CASSEGSGGSDYTF. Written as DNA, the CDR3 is TGTGCCAGCAGTGAAGGTTCAGGGGGCTCTGACTACACCTTC. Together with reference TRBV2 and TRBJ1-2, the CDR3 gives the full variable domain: EPEVTQTPSHQVTQMGQEVILRCVPISNHLYFYWYRQILGQKVEFLVSFYNNEISEKSEIFDDQFSVERPDGSNFTLKIRSTKLEDSAMYFCASSEGSGGSDYTFGSGTRLTVV.

The CDR3 DNA is TGTGCCAGCAGCCTCGGGCAGGCGACTGAAGCTTTCTTT. This codes for CASSLGQATEAFF. The J gene is TRBJ1-1, the V gene TRBV7-9; D unresolved. From germline, CDR1 is SEHNR and CDR2 FQNEAQ (reference sequence). V was clipped by 5 bases and J by 5 bases, with 12 bases between them. The CDR3 totals 13 residues.

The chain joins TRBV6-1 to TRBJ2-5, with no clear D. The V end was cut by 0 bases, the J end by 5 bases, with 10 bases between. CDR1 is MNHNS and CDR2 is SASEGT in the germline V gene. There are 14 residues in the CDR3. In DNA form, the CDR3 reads TGTGCCAGCAGTGAAGCCCCGGACGGGGAGACCCAGTACTTC. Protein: CASSEAPDGETQYF.

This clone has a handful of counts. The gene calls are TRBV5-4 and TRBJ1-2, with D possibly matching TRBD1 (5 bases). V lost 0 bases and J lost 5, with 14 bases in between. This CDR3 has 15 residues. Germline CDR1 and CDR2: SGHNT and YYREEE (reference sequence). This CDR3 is CASSLAESGRYGYTF. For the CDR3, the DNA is TGTGCCAGCAGCTTGGCAGAGTCAGGGAGGTATGGCTACACCTTC. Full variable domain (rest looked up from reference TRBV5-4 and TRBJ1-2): ETGVTQSPTHLIKTRGQQVTLRCSSQSGHNTVSWYQQALGQGPQFIFQYYREEENGRGNFPPRFSGLQFPNYSSELNVNALELDDSALYLCASSLAESGRYGYTFGSGTRLTVV.

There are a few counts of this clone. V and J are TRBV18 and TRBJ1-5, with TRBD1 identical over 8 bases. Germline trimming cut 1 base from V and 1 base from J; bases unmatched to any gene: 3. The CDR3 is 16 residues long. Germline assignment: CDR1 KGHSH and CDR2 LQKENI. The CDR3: CASSPRQGKSNQPQHF. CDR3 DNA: TGTGCCAGCTCACCACGACAGGGGAAGAGCAATCAGCCCCAGCATTTT.

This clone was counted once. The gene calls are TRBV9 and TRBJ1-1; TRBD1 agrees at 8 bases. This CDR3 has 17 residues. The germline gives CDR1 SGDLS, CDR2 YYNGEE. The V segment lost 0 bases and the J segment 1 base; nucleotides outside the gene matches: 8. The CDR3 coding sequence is TGTGCCAGCAGCGTAGGGGCAGGGGGCTATCAGAACACTGAAGCTTTCTTT. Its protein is CASSVGAGGYQNTEAFF.

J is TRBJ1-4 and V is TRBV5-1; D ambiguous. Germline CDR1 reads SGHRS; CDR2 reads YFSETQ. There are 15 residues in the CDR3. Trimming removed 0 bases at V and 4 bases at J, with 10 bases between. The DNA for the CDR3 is TGCGCCAGCAGCTTGGCGGAGGGCCGTAATGAAAAACTGTTTTTT. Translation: CASSLAEGRNEKLFF.

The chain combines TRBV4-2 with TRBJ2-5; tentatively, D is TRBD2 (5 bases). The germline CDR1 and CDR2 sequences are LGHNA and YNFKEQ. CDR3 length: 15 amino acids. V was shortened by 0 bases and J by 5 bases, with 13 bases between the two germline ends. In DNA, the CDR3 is TGTGCCAGCAGCCAAGATAACTGGGAGAGGGAGACCCAGTACTTC. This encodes CASSQDNWERETQYF.

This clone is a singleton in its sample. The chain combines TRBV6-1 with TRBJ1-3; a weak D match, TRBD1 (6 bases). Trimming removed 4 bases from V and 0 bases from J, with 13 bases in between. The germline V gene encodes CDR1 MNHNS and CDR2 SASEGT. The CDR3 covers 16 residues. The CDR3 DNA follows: TGTGCCAGCAGTGTCCGGGACACGTTCTCTGGAAACACCATATATTTT. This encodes CASSVRDTFSGNTIYF.

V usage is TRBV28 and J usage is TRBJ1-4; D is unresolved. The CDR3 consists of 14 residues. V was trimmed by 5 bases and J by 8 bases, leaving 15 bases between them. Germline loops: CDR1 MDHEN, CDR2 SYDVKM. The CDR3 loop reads CASSHPLAGEKLFF. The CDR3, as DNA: TGTGCCAGCAGTCACCCCCTGGCTGGGGAAAAACTGTTTTTT. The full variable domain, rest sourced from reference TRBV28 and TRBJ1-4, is DVKVTQSSRYLVKRTGEKVFLECVQDMDHENMFWYRQDPGLGLRLIYFSYDVKMKEKGDIPEGYSVSREKKERFSLILESASTNQTSMYLCASSHPLAGEKLFFGSGTQLSVL.

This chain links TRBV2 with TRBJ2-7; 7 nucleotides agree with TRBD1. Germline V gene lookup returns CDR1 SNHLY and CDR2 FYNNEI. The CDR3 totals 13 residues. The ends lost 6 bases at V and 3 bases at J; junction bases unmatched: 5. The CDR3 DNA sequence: TGTGCCAGCAGATACACAGGGGTCTACGAGCAGTACGTC. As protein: CASRYTGVYEQYV.

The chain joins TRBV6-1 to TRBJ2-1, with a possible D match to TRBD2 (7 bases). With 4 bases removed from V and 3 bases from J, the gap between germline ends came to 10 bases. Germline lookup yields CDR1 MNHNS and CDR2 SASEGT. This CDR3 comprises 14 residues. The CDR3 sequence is CASSARGLYNEQFF. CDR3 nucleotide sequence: TGTGCCAGCAGTGCGCGGGGGCTCTACAATGAGCAGTTCTTC.

The CDR3 loop is CASSLADTSSYNEQFF. CDR3 in DNA: TGTGCCAGCAGCTTGGCCGACACGAGCTCCTACAATGAGCAGTTCTTC. This chain uses TRBV5-4 with TRBJ2-1; no firm D call. CDR1 and CDR2 from the germline V gene are SGHNT and YYREEE (reference sequence). Between the trimmed V and J ends, which lost 0 bases and 0 bases, there was a span of 10 bases. This CDR3 is built from 16 residues. The full variable domain, rest sourced from reference TRBV5-4 and TRBJ2-1, is ETGVTQSPTHLIKTRGQQVTLRCSSQSGHNTVSWYQQALGQGPQFIFQYYREEENGRGNFPPRFSGLQFPNYSSELNVNALELDDSALYLCASSLADTSSYNEQFFGPGTRLTVL.

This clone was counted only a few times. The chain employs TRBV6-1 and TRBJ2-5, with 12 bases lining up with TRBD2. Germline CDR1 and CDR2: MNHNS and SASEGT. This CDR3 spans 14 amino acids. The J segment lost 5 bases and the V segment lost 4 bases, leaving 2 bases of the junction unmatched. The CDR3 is CASSVGLAGETQYF. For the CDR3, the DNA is TGTGCCAGCAGTGTAGGACTAGCGGGGGAGACCCAGTACTTC.